This T cell receptor (beta chain) was found in a study of vaccination effects on CD4 cells after COVID-19. Sequencing was performed with immunoSEQ multiplex PCR; in TCRdb, only in-frame clones are kept and a portion is missing. The sample includes approximately 40,000 clones, roughly 82% of them seen just once. CD4+ T cells were isolated after 10 days of culture. Notes on this clone: Its antigen remains unidentified.

Germline values: CDR1 LGHDT, CDR2 YNNKEL (reference sequence). The V gene lost 4 bases and the J gene lost 5 bases, with 8 bases spanning the gap. CDR3 length equals 12 residues. The V call is TRBV3-1 (or the pseudogene TRBV3-2), the J call TRBJ2-5; D is unclear. The sequence was collected from a human donor who received a COVID-19 vaccine. Source: CD4+ T cells from PBMCs cultured without peptide, taken before COVID-19 vaccination. CDR3 in DNA: TGTGCCAGCAGCCCCCAGGTGGAGACCCAGTACTTC. Amino acid sequence: CASSPQVETQYF.